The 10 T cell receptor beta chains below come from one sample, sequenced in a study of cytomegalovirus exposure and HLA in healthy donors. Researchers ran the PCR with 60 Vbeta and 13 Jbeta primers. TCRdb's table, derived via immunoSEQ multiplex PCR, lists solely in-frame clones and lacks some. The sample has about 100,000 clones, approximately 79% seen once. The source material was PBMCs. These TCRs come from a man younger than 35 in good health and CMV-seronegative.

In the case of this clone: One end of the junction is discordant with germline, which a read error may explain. CDR3 nucleotides: TGTGCCAGCAGTGAATTTGGCGGGGGTCATTCAAGGTTC. Amino acids: CASSEFGGGHSRF. The chain employs TRBV2 and TRBJ2-7; TRBD2 agrees at 7 bases. From germline, CDR1 is SNHLY and CDR2 FYNNEI. This CDR3 has 13 residues.

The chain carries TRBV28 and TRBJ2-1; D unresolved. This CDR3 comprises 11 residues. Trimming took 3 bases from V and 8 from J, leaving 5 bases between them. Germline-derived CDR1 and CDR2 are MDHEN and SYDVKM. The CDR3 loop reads CASSFRDEQFF. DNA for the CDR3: TGTGCCAGCAGTTTTCGAGATGAGCAGTTCTTC. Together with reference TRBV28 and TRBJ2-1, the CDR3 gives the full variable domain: DVKVTQSSRYLVKRTGEKVFLECVQDMDHENMFWYRQDPGLGLRLIYFSYDVKMKEKGDIPEGYSVSREKKERFSLILESASTNQTSMYLCASSFRDEQFFGPGTRLTVL.

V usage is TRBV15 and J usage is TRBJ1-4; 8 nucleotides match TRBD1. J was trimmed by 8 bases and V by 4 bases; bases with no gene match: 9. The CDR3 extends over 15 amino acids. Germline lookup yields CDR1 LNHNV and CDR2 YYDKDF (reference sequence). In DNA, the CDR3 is TGTGCCACCAGCACCTGGACAGGGATGGGGGAAAAACTGTTTTTT. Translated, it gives CATSTWTGMGEKLFF.

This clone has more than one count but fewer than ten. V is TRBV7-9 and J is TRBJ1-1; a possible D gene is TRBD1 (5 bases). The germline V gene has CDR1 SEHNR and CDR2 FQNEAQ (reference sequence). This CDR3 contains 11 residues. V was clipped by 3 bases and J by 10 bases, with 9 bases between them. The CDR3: CASSLGRRAFF. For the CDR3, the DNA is TGTGCCAGCAGCTTGGGGCGGAGAGCTTTCTTT. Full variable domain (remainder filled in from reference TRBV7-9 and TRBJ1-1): DTGVSQNPRHKITKRGQNVTFRCDPISEHNRLYWYRQTLGQGPEFLTYFQNEAQLEKSRLLSDRFSAERPKGSFSTLEIQRTEQGDSAMYLCASSLGRRAFFGQGTRLTVV.

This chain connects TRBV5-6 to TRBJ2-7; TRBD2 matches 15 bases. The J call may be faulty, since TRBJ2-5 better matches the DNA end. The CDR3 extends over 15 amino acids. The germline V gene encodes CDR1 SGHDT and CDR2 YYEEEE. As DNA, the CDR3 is TGTGCCAGCAGGGGACTAGCGGGGGGCCGGGAGACCCAGTACTTC. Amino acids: CASRGLAGGRETQYF.

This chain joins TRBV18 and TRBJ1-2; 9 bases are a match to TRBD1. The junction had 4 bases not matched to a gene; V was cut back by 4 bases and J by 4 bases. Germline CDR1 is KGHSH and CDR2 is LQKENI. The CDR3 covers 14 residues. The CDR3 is CASSLRDRVYGYTF. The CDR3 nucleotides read TGTGCCAGCTCACTGCGGGACAGGGTCTATGGCTACACCTTC.

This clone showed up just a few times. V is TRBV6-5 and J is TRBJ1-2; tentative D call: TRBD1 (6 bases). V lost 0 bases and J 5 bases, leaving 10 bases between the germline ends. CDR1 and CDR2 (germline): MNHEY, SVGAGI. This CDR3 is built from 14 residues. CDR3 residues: CASSYSHRAYGYTF. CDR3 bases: TGTGCCAGCAGTTACTCACACAGGGCATATGGCTACACCTTC.

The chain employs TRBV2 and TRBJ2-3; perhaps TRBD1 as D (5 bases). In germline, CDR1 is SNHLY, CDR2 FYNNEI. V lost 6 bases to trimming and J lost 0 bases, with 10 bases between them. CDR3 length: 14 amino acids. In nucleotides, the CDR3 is TGTGCCAGCAGAAGGACAACTAGCACAGATACGCAGTATTTT. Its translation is CASRRTTSTDTQYF.

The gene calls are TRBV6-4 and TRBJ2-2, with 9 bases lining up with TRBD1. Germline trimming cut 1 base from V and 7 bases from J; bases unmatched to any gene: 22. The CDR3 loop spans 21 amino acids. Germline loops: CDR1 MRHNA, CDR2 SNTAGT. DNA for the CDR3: TGTGCCAGCAGTGACTTCCTCGGGAACCTCCCTGGACAGGGGTCAAACGGGGAGCTGTTTTTT. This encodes CASSDFLGNLPGQGSNGELFF.

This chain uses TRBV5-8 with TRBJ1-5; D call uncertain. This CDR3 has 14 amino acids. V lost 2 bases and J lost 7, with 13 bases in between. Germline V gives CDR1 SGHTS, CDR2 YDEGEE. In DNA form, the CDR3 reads TGTGCCAGCAGCTTCCAACCAATACAGCAGCCCCAGCATTTT. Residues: CASSFQPIQQPQHF.